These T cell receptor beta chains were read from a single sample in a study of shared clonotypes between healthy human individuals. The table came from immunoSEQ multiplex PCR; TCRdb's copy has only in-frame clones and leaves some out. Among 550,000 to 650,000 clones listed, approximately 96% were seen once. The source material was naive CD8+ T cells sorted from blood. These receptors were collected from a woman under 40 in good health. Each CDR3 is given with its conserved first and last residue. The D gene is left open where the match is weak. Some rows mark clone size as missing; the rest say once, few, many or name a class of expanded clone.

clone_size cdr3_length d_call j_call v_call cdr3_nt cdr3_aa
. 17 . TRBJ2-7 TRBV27 TGTGCCAGCAGTTTATCTGGGGACGGGCTAGCGTCCTACGAGCAGTACTTC CASSLSGDGLASYEQYF
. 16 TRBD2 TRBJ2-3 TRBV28 TGTGCCAGCAGTTCGACCCTAGCGGGAGAGTCAGATACGCAGTATTTT CASSSTLAGESDTQYF
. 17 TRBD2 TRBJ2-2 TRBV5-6 TGTGCCAGCAACTCCTCCGCGGGGGTGATGAACACCGGGGAGCTGTTTTTT CASNSSAGVMNTGELFF
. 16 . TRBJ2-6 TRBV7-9 TGTGCCAGTCAGGGCGAGAGGGCTGTTGGGGCCAACGTCCTGACTTTC CASQGERAVGANVLTF
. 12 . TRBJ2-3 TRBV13 TGTGCCAGCAGCTTAGGAACAGATACGCAGTATTTT CASSLGTDTQYF
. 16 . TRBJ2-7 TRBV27 TGTGCCAGCAGTGCCTCGACACTCGCGGGTGGCTACGAGCAGTACTTC CASSASTLAGGYEQYF
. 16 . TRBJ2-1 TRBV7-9 TGTGCCAGCAGCGGGATCTCCGGGAGTTCCTACAATGAGCAGTTCTTC CASSGISGSSYNEQFF
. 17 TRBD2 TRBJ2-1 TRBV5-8 TGTGCCAGCAGCCCGCCACCTACTAGCGGGGCTTACAATGAGCAGTTCTTC CASSPPPTSGAYNEQFF
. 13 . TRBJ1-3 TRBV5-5 TGTGCCAGCAGCTTTGGGACTGGAAACACCATATATTTT CASSFGTGNTIYF
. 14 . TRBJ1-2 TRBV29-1 TGCAGCGTTGTACCCCAGGAGGCTGGTTATGGCTACACCTTC CSVVPQEAGYGYTF
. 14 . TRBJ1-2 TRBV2 TGTGCCAGCAGTGATATGGGGGTCTACTATGGCTACACCTTC CASSDMGVYYGYTF
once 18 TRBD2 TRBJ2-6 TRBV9 TGTGCCAGCAGCGTAGCGATTAGCGGGAGAGGTGGGGCCAACGTCCTGACTTTC CASSVAISGRGGANVLTF
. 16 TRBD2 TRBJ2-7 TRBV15 TGTGCCACCAGCAGTTCCACTAGCGGGTTCTCCTACGAGCAGTACTTC CATSSSTSGFSYEQYF
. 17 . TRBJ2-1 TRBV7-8 TGTGCCAGCAGCTTAGCGGGACACCTGGGGGCCTACAATGAGCAGTTCTTC CASSLAGHLGAYNEQFF
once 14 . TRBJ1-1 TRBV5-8 TGTGCCAGCAGCTTGGCCCAGGGGCTCACTGAAGCTTTCTTT CASSLAQGLTEAFF
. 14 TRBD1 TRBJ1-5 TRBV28 TGTGCCAGCAGCGATAACAGGGGCAGTCAGCCCCAGCATTTT CASSDNRGSQPQHF
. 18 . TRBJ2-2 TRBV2 TGTGCCAGCAGTGAATTGATCCCTCTAGCTGAGGACACCGGGGAGCTGTTTTTT CASSELIPLAEDTGELFF